The clone carrying this TCR beta chain was detected once. The antigen is unknown. This sample stems from a study of Ad26.COV2.S vaccination and SARS-CoV-2 variants. Findings and limits, study-wide: Overall T cell responses may have been underestimated by the analyses of TCR breadth and depth.

The CDR3 consists of 11 residues. V was pared by 9 bases and J by 3 bases, with 8 bases between. Germline CDR1 reads KGHDR; CDR2 reads SFDVKD. The assay was immunoSEQ multiplex PCR, and TCRdb's table has in-frame clones only and misses some. The sample contains fewer than 900,000 clones, roughly 90% of which appear only once. Noted treatment: over 15 received Ad26.COV2.S at low or high dose, single or two shots; several received placebo; per-sample allocation not given. The samples were gathered on day 63 after the first injection of vaccine or placebo. The specimen comprised peripheral blood, sampled in a trial of Ad26.COV2.S vaccine versus placebo. The source is a person aged 18-65 years who received the Ad26.COV2.S COVID-19 vaccine or a placebo. The genes are TRBV24-1 and TRBJ2-7, with D possibly matching TRBD1 (6 bases). The DNA of the CDR3 is TGTGCCACCGGGGACATCTACGAGCAGTACTTC. As protein: CATGDIYEQYF.